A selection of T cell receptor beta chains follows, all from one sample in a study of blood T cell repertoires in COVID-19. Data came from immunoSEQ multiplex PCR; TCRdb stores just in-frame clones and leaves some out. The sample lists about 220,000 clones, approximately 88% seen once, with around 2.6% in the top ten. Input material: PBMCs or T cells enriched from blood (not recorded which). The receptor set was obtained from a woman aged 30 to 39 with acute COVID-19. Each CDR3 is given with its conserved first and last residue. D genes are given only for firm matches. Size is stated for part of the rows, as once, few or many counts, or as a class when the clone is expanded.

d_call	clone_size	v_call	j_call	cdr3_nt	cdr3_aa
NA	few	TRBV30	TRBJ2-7	TGTGCCTGGAGTTTTAGGGGATCCTACGAGCAGTACTTC	CAWSFRGSYEQYF
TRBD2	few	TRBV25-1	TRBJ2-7	TGTGCCAGCAGTGGACTAGCGGGGGACTCCTACGAGCAGTACTTC	CASSGLAGDSYEQYF
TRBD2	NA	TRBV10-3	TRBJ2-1	TGTGCCATCAGTGAGTCACTAGCGGGGGCTTTGGATGAGCAGTTCTTC	CAISESLAGALDEQFF
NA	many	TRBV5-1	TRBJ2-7	TGCGCCAGCAGCTTGCGGGGGAATCAGTACGAGCAGTACTTC	CASSLRGNQYEQYF
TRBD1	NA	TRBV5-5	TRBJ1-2	TGTGCCAGCAGCTTGGTCTGGACAGGGGTTGACTATGGCTACACCTTC	CASSLVWTGVDYGYTF
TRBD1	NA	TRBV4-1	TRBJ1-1	TGCGCCAGCAGCCAAGGGTGGGGACAGGGGGGTCCTGAAGCTTTCTTT	CASSQGWGQGGPEAFF
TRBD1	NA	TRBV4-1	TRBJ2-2	TGCGCCAGCAGCCAAGAGGGACAGGGAAGCACCGGGGAGCTGTTTTTT	CASSQEGQGSTGELFF
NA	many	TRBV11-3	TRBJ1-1	TGTGCCAGCAGCTTGGACACTCACACTGAAGCTTTCTTT	CASSLDTHTEAFF
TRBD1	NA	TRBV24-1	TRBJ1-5	TGTGCCACCAGTTACCCGGCCCTAAAAGACAGGGCGGCGGCACGGGATCAGCCCCAGCATTTT	CATSYPALKDRAAARDQPQHF
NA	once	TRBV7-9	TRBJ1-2	TGTGCCAGCAGTCTAGGAGCGGGCTATGGCTACACCTTC	CASSLGAGYGYTF
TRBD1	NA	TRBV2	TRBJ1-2	TGTGCCAGCAGTGCGGATGACAGGGGAGGGTATGGCTACACCTTC	CASSADDRGGYGYTF
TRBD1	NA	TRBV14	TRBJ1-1	TGTGCCAGCAGCCGAACACGACAGGGGTTGTACACTGAAGCTTTCTTT	CASSRTRQGLYTEAFF
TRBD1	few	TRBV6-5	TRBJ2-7	TGTGCCAGCAGGACAGGGGGGTCCTACGAGCAGTACTTC	CASRTGGSYEQYF
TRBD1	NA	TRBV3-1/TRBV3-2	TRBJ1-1	TGTGCCAGCAGCGTCTACAGGGGGAACACTGAAGCTTTCTTT	CASSVYRGNTEAFF
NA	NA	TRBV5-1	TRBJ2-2	TGCGCCACCACCCCCGACAGCCCTCAAACCGGGGAGCTGTTTTTT	CATTPDSPQTGELFF
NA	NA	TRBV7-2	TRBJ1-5	TGTGCCAGCAGCTTAGTGGCCACCAATCAGCCCCAGCATTTT	CASSLVATNQPQHF
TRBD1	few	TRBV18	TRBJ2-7	TGTGCCAGCTCACCATCACAGGGGAAGGTCTACGAGCAGTACTTC	CASSPSQGKVYEQYF
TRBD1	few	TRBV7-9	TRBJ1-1	TGTGCCAGCACCAAACAGGGGGCCCATGAGCACACTGAAGCTTTCTTT	CASTKQGAHEHTEAFF
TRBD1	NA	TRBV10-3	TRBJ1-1	TGTGCCATCAGGATACAGGGGCAAAGCACTGAAGCTTTCTTT	CAIRIQGQSTEAFF
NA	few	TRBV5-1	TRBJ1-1	TGCGCCAGCAGCCTGGTCCCCAGAAACACTGAAGCTTTCTTT	CASSLVPRNTEAFF
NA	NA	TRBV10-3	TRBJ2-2	TGTGCCATCAGTGGAGACTCGAACACCGGGGAGCTGTTTTTT	CAISGDSNTGELFF
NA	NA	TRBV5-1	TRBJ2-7	TGCGCCAGCAATAACGGGACACGCTCCTACGAGCAGTACTTC	CASNNGTRSYEQYF
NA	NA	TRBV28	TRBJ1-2	TGTGCCAGCAGCCCAACCCCGACAGCCTGGGAAGGCTACACCTTC	CASSPTPTAWEGYTF
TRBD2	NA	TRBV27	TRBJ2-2	TGTGCCAGCAGTCCTCCCCGCTCTAGCGGGTGGGCCGGGGAGCTGTTTTTT	CASSPPRSSGWAGELFF
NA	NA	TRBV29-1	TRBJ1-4	TGCAGCGTACAGGGAGATAATGAAAAACTGTTTTTT	CSVQGDNEKLFF
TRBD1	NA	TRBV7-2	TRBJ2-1	TGTGCCAGCAGCTTAGCCGGGACAGGGTTATCCTACAATGAGCAGTTCTTC	CASSLAGTGLSYNEQFF
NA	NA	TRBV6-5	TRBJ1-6	TGTGCCAGCAGTTACTCGTCGGGGTTGGGGTCACCCCTCCACTTT	CASSYSSGLGSPLHF
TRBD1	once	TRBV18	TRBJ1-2	TGTGCCAGCTCACCGCAAGGGGGCAGGGGCTATGGCTACACCTTC	CASSPQGGRGYGYTF